The 5 T cell receptor beta chains in this list originate from one sample, sequenced in a study of beta chain features in type 1 diabetes. Broader study findings: TCRB CDR3s were moderately but significantly shorter in Type 1 diabetes patients in all four CD4+ subsets.

Every bit of the isolated RNA underwent reverse transcription, so sequencing read expressed TCRB transcripts. The table came from immunoSEQ multiplex PCR; TCRdb's copy has only in-frame clones and leaves some out. The sample records about 370,000 clones, over 8.5% being singletons. Antigen specificity for these receptors is unknown. The sequencing sample was made of central memory CD4+ T cells from blood. The receptors originated from a man aged 30-40 years with type 1 diabetes.

The chain is built from TRBV28 and TRBJ1-2; D is uncertain. The ends were cut back, 8 bases at V and 6 bases at J, with 10 bases in the middle. Germline V gene data show CDR1 as MDHEN and CDR2 as SYDVKM. The CDR3 runs to 11 residues. For the CDR3, the DNA is TGTGCCAGCGGCCTGGCGGATGGCTACACCTTC. This sequence encodes CASGLADGYTF.

The CDR3 is CASTKGDRGHEQYF. For the CDR3, the DNA is TGTGCCAGTACGAAGGGGGACAGGGGTCACGAGCAGTACTTC. The chain has TRBV7-2 and TRBJ2-7; 10 bases are shared with TRBD1. Germline V lookup: CDR1 SGHTA, CDR2 FQGNSA. Trimming cost V 9 bases and J 5 bases; bases outside gene matches: 10. The CDR3 covers 14 residues. Drawing the rest from reference TRBV7-2 and TRBJ2-7, the complete variable domain is GAGVSQSPSNKVTEKGKDVELRCDPISGHTALYWYRQSLGQGLEFLIYFQGNSAPDKSGLPSDRFSAERTGGSVSTLTIQRTQQEDSAVYLCASTKGDRGHEQYFGPGTRLTVT.

V usage is TRBV28 and J usage is TRBJ1-3, with D possibly TRBD1 on 5 matching bases. CDR1 is MDHEN and CDR2 is SYDVKM in the germline V gene. V lost 8 bases to trimming and J lost 1 base, with 21 bases between them. This CDR3 contains 17 residues. CDR3 amino acids: CASALTGDRRSGNTIYF. CDR3 DNA: TGTGCCAGCGCTCTAACAGGCGACCGGAGGTCTGGAAACACCATATATTTT.

The gene calls are TRBV2 and TRBJ2-7; 10 positions agree with TRBD2. The CDR3 runs 16 residues. V lost 8 bases to trimming and J lost 6 bases; unmatched junction nucleotides: 16. Germline V gene lookup returns CDR1 SNHLY and CDR2 FYNNEI. The CDR3 bases are TGTGCCAGCCGACGTTGGGGGAAGCGGGAGGGGGTCGAGCAGTACTTC. Protein: CASRRWGKREGVEQYF.

The CDR3 protein is CASSEAGYGYTF. The DNA of the CDR3 is TGTGCCAGCAGTGAAGCGGGATATGGCTACACCTTC. The V and J genes are TRBV2 and TRBJ1-2; D is unresolved. Per the germline V gene, CDR1 is SNHLY and CDR2 is FYNNEI. Trimming stripped 0 bases from V and 5 bases from J, with 4 bases between. The CDR3 loop spans 12 amino acids. Supplemented by reference TRBV2 and TRBJ1-2, the full variable domain reads EPEVTQTPSHQVTQMGQEVILRCVPISNHLYFYWYRQILGQKVEFLVSFYNNEISEKSEIFDDQFSVERPDGSNFTLKIRSTKLEDSAMYFCASSEAGYGYTFGSGTRLTVV.